Listed here are 18 T cell receptor beta chains from one sample, sequenced in a study of blood T cell repertoires in COVID-19. Data came from immunoSEQ multiplex PCR; TCRdb stores just in-frame clones and leaves some out. In the table there are about 84,000 clones, about 86% of which are singletons. The source material was peripheral blood. Every receptor here comes from an older man with active or convalescent COVID-19.

The chain recombines TRBV3-1 (or the pseudogene TRBV3-2) with TRBJ2-7, with D perhaps TRBD1 (5 bases). The CDR3 sequence is 15 residues long. The V gene's germline CDR1 is LGHDT and CDR2 YNNKEL (reference sequence). Between the trimmed V and J ends, which lost 4 bases and 4 bases, there was a span of 17 bases. The CDR3 coding sequence is TGTGCCAGCAGCCCGGACCAGGGTTTCGGTTACGAGCAGTACTTC. Encoded protein: CASSPDQGFGYEQYF.

V is TRBV19 and J is TRBJ2-5; 10 positions agree with TRBD1. Looked up from germline, CDR1 is LNHDA and CDR2 is SQIVND (reference sequence). The CDR3 contains 15 residues. V trimming: 3 bases; J trimming: 4 bases; junction bases outside the gene matches: 5. CDR3 residues: CASSIRTGGRETQYF. The CDR3, as DNA: TGTGCCAGTAGTATCCGGACAGGGGGGAGAGAGACCCAGTACTTC.

The chain is built from TRBV4-1 and TRBJ2-1, with a tentative D call TRBD2 (6 bases). Trimming took 0 bases from V and 8 from J, leaving 14 bases between them. Germline V lookup: CDR1 MGHRA, CDR2 YSYEKL. The CDR3 is 15 amino acids. The CDR3 sequence is CASSQDRRVLDEQFF. For the CDR3, the DNA is TGCGCCAGCAGCCAAGACCGGAGGGTCTTGGATGAGCAGTTCTTC.

The chain joins TRBV3-1 (or the pseudogene TRBV3-2) to TRBJ1-4; D remains ambiguous. Per germline, CDR1 LGHDT and CDR2 YNNKEL (reference sequence). Trimming pared 1 base from V and 7 bases from J, leaving 10 bases between. The CDR3 consists of 14 residues. The CDR3 bases are TGTGCCAGCAGCCAAGCCAGTCTAGGTGAAAAACTGTTTTTT. Protein: CASSQASLGEKLFF.

This sequence joins TRBV4-3 and TRBJ2-1, with 10 bases that match TRBD2. Losses at the gene ends were 6 bases for V and 7 bases for J; bases not matched to a gene: 9. Germline lookup yields CDR1 LGHNA and CDR2 YSLEER. The CDR3 loop spans 15 amino acids. The CDR3 bases are TGCGCCAGCAGTCACAGCGGGAGGGCCCCGAATGAGCAGTTCTTC. This translates into CASSHSGRAPNEQFF.

The rearrangement uses TRBV10-3 and TRBJ2-1; TRBD2 aligns across 7 bases. Germline V gene data show CDR1 as ENHRY and CDR2 as SYGVKD. V shed 6 bases, J shed 9 bases, and the junction held 8 bases outside the gene matches. The CDR3 is 13 amino acids. CDR3 region: CAIRGGLVGEQFF. DNA of the CDR3: TGTGCCATCAGAGGTGGACTAGTTGGTGAGCAGTTCTTC.

The chain is built from TRBV27 and TRBJ1-1, with 7 bases matching TRBD1. The germline V gene encodes CDR1 MNHEY and CDR2 SMNVEV (reference sequence). With 5 bases clipped from V and 0 bases from J, the junction kept 12 bases outside the gene matches. There are 17 residues in the CDR3. The chain's CDR3 is CASSPAINRGLNTEAFF. The DNA of the CDR3 is TGTGCCAGCAGTCCAGCGATAAACAGGGGACTGAACACTGAAGCTTTCTTT.

The chain uses TRBV29-1 and TRBJ1-1, with 9 bases fitting TRBD1. V lost 7 bases and J lost 3; bases outside the gene matches: 9. The CDR3 contains 14 residues. Germline loops: CDR1 SQVTM, CDR2 ANQGSEA. The CDR3 DNA follows: TGCAGCGCACGGACAGGGGACCGTCACACTGAAGCTTTCTTT. This translates into CSARTGDRHTEAFF.

The chain combines TRBV19 with TRBJ2-6; TRBD1 matches at 8 bases. Trimming cost V 7 bases and J 3 bases; bases outside gene matches: 8. The germline V gene encodes CDR1 LNHDA and CDR2 SQIVND (reference sequence). The CDR3 sequence is 16 residues long. For the CDR3, the DNA is TGTGCCAGTATCAGGGGGCATCTAGGTGGGGCCAACGTCCTGACTTTC. Protein: CASIRGHLGGANVLTF.

The chain is built from TRBV7-8 and TRBJ2-1; 12 bases are a match to TRBD2. CDR3 length: 22 residues. The germline V gene has CDR1 SGHVS and CDR2 FQNEAQ. The V and J ends lost 0 bases and 4 bases, in that order; junction bases with no gene match: 19. CDR3 residues: CASSLARLPGLAGQKSYNEQFF. The CDR3 nucleotides read TGTGCCAGCAGCTTAGCCAGACTCCCGGGACTAGCGGGCCAAAAGTCGTACAATGAGCAGTTCTTC.

The V and J genes are TRBV4-2 and TRBJ1-4, with a weak D call TRBD1 (6 bases). The germline CDR1 and CDR2 sequences are LGHNA and YNFKEQ. The CDR3 runs to 16 residues. V dropped 3 bases and J dropped 8 bases, with 19 bases sitting between them. The CDR3 is CASSHGRGGSGEKLFF. DNA for the CDR3: TGTGCCAGCAGCCACGGTCGTGGGGGCTCTGGAGAAAAACTGTTTTTT.

CDR3 in DNA: TGTGCCAGCTCATACTCCGGGACAGAGCTTAGGAACACTGAAGCTTTCTTT. Its translation is CASSYSGTELRNTEAFF. The gene calls are TRBV18 and TRBJ1-1; 7 bases agree with TRBD1. Unmatched junction bases numbered 13, after V lost 5 bases and J lost 1 base. The germline V gene encodes CDR1 KGHSH and CDR2 LQKENI. CDR3 length equals 17 residues.

The CDR3 DNA reads TGTGCCACCAGTCGCGGGAGGGGATGGGGCTACACCTTC. As protein: CATSRGRGWGYTF. The chain links TRBV24-1 to TRBJ1-2; tentatively, D is TRBD1 (5 bases). Trimming shortened V by 6 bases and J by 8 bases, and 15 bases separated the two germline ends. Germline V gene sequence: CDR1 KGHDR, CDR2 SFDVKD. CDR3 length equals 13 residues.

The CDR3 region is CASSSGLYEQYF. In nucleotides, the CDR3 is TGTGCCAGCAGCTCGGGACTTTACGAGCAGTACTTC. This chain links TRBV7-2 with TRBJ2-7; perhaps TRBD2 as D (6 bases). V was trimmed by 4 bases and J by 4 bases, leaving 8 bases between them. The CDR3 loop spans 12 amino acids. Germline V gene lookup returns CDR1 SGHTA and CDR2 FQGNSA.

The chain is built from TRBV2 and TRBJ2-3; 16 bases align to TRBD2. CDR3 size: 16 residues. Trimming cost V 10 bases and J 2 bases; bases outside gene matches: 6. Germline CDR1 and CDR2: SNHLY and FYNNEI. CDR3 bases: TGTGCCATCGCCGGGACTAGCGGGAGGGCCACAGATACGCAGTATTTT. It encodes CAIAGTSGRATDTQYF.

The chain recombines TRBV27 with TRBJ2-6, with a tentative D call TRBD1 (5 bases). Germline CDR1 and CDR2: MNHEY and SMNVEV (reference sequence). The V end was cut by 3 bases, the J end by 2 bases, with 14 bases between. The length of the CDR3 is 17 residues. CDR3 protein: CASSLLGRKTGANVLTF. CDR3 nucleotide sequence: TGTGCCAGCAGTTTGCTGGGGCGGAAGACTGGGGCCAACGTCCTGACTTTC.

The rearrangement links TRBV7-2 to TRBJ1-4; 9 bases line up with TRBD1. CDR1 SGHTA and CDR2 FQGNSA come from the germline V gene. Unmatched junction bases numbered 9, after V lost 3 bases and J lost 7 bases. The CDR3 has 16 residues. DNA of the CDR3: TGTGCCAGCAGCTTCCGTGGACAGGGGTTTTTTGAAAAACTGTTTTTT. Protein product: CASSFRGQGFFEKLFF.

This chain connects TRBV7-9 to TRBJ2-7; 7 bases map to TRBD1. In germline, CDR1 is SEHNR, CDR2 FQNEAQ (reference sequence). Trimming removed 5 bases from V and 0 bases from J; junction bases left unmatched: 10. This CDR3 comprises 16 residues. The CDR3 reads CASSLWTGISSYEQYF. The CDR3 nucleotides are TGTGCCAGCAGCCTTTGGACAGGCATAAGCTCCTACGAGCAGTACTTC. Combining the CDR3 with reference TRBV7-9 and TRBJ2-7 gives the whole variable domain DTGVSQNPRHKITKRGQNVTFRCDPISEHNRLYWYRQTLGQGPEFLTYFQNEAQLEKSRLLSDRFSAERPKGSFSTLEIQRTEQGDSAMYLCASSLWTGISSYEQYFGPGTRLTVT.